The 13 T cell receptor beta chains below all came from one sample that was sequenced in a study of cytomegalovirus exposure and HLA in healthy donors. PCR involved 60 Vbeta and 13 Jbeta primers. Profiled with immunoSEQ multiplex PCR; TCRdb holds only in-frame clones, not every one. The sample records fewer than 200,000 clones, around 80% being singletons. Material for sequencing was PBMCs. Receptors were obtained from a female donor in good health and CMV-seronegative.

The rearrangement joins TRBV11-2 to TRBJ1-5; D is unclear. The CDR3 length is 12 residues. Trimming shortened V by 1 base and J by 6 bases, and 4 bases separated the two germline ends. Per the germline V gene, CDR1 is SGHAT and CDR2 is FQNNGV. The CDR3, as DNA: TGTGCCAGCAGCTTAGGCGGTCAGCCCCAGCATTTT. Its protein product is CASSLGGQPQHF.

A word on this clone: The germline gene is not matched at one end of the junction; a read error may be the cause. The gene calls are TRBV7-9 and TRBJ1-4, with D perhaps matching TRBD1 (5 bases). This CDR3 region has 15 residues. The germline CDR1 and CDR2 sequences are SEHNR and FQNEAQ (reference sequence). The DNA for the CDR3 is TGTTCCAGCAGCTTAGTGTCAGGGAATAATGAAAAACTGTTTTTT. This gives the protein CSSSLVSGNNEKLFF.

The V call is TRBV7-2, the J call TRBJ2-3; possibly TRBD2 for D (5 bases). The CDR3 length is 17 residues. The germline V gene has CDR1 SGHTA and CDR2 FQGNSA. V was cut by 5 bases and J by 0 bases, with 18 bases left in between. CDR3: CASSIVDWTQSTDTQYF. In nucleotides, the CDR3 is TGTGCCAGCAGCATAGTGGACTGGACTCAAAGCACAGATACGCAGTATTTT.

The V gene is TRBV5-4, the J gene TRBJ2-1, with 8 bases lining up with TRBD2. V lost 0 bases and J lost 6; bases outside the gene matches: 8. Germline-derived CDR1 and CDR2 are SGHNT and YYREEE (reference sequence). This CDR3 spans 16 amino acids. CDR3 loop: CASSLARLAGTNEQFF. Here the CDR3 DNA reads TGTGCCAGCAGCTTGGCCCGGCTAGCGGGTACCAATGAGCAGTTCTTC.

V gene TRBV5-8 combines with J gene TRBJ1-4; the match to TRBD1 covers 7 bases. V lost 4 bases, J lost 5 bases, and 8 bases stayed unmatched. The CDR3 loop spans 15 amino acids. Germline lookup yields CDR1 SGHTS and CDR2 YDEGEE. CDR3 residues: CASSGKQGLNEKLFF. The CDR3 DNA reads TGTGCCAGCAGCGGAAAACAGGGGCTGAATGAAAAACTGTTTTTT.

This chain uses TRBV11-1 with TRBJ1-2; D perhaps matches TRBD1 (5 bases). The V end lost 3 bases, the J end lost 8 bases, and 13 bases lay between the germline ends. Germline V gene lookup returns CDR1 SGHAT and CDR2 FQDESV (reference sequence). This CDR3 has 13 residues. In DNA form, the CDR3 reads TGTGCCAGCAGCTTCGGGGGGGACGGAGGCTACACCTTC. Translating it yields CASSFGGDGGYTF.

The rearrangement joins TRBV19 to TRBJ2-7, with a tentative D call TRBD1 (6 bases). This CDR3 comprises 14 residues. V was clipped by 6 bases and J by 4 bases, with 16 bases between them. Per germline, CDR1 LNHDA and CDR2 SQIVND (reference sequence). The CDR3 region has the DNA TGTGCCAGTAGCCTAAGGGGGAGAGTTTACGAGCAGTACTTC. This translates into CASSLRGRVYEQYF.

To note about this clone: The identical CDR3 is also encoded by other nucleotide sequences in the sample. The V call is TRBV20-1, the J call TRBJ2-7; D is unclear. This CDR3 spans 10 amino acids. V was pared by 6 bases and J by 2 bases, with 5 bases between. The germline CDR1 and CDR2 sequences are DFQATT and SNEGSKA (reference sequence). This CDR3 reads CSATAYEQYF. Here the CDR3 DNA reads TGCAGTGCCACAGCCTACGAGCAGTACTTC.

The rearrangement uses TRBV19 and TRBJ1-1; D is perhaps TRBD1 (6 bases). There are 14 residues in the CDR3. With 6 bases removed from V and 5 bases from J, the gap between germline ends came to 16 bases. Germline V gene lookup returns CDR1 LNHDA and CDR2 SQIVND (reference sequence). CDR3 DNA: TGTGCCAGTAGATACTCAGGGGTGCGGACTGAAGCTTTCTTT. It specifies CASRYSGVRTEAFF.

The chain recombines TRBV5-6 with TRBJ2-6; 13 bases map to TRBD2. J was trimmed by 2 bases and V by 4 bases; bases with no gene match: 6. Germline V gives CDR1 SGHDT, CDR2 YYEEEE. This CDR3 is 18 amino acids long. The CDR3: CASSRTSGGVTGANVLTF. DNA of the CDR3: TGTGCCAGCAGCAGAACTAGCGGGGGGGTCACTGGGGCCAACGTCCTGACTTTC. The variable domain in full, completed from reference TRBV5-6 and TRBJ2-6, reads DAGVTQSPTHLIKTRGQQVTLRCSPKSGHDTVSWYQQALGQGPQFIFQYYEEEERQRGNFPDRFSGHQFPNYSSELNVNALLLGDSALYLCASSRTSGGVTGANVLTFGAGSRLTVL.

The chain couples TRBV4-3 to TRBJ2-5; 9 bases map to TRBD2. V was pared by 10 bases and J by 7 bases, with 13 bases of the junction left unmatched. Germline-derived CDR1 and CDR2 are LGHNA and YSLEER. The length of the CDR3 is 14 residues. CDR3 coding DNA: TGCGCCACCTGCGGGAGGGCCCTCTCCGTGACCCAGTACTTC. Translating it yields CATCGRALSVTQYF.

CDR3 DNA sequence: TGTGCCAGCAGGACCCCCCCCGGGGGGACCCAGTACTTC. As protein: CASRTPPGGTQYF. The rearrangement uses TRBV28 and TRBJ2-5, with D maybe TRBD2 (6 bases). This CDR3 region has 13 residues. Looked up from germline, CDR1 is MDHEN and CDR2 is SYDVKM. Trimming pared 6 bases from V and 7 bases from J, leaving 15 bases between.

A note on this clone: One junction end does not reproduce the germline sequence, and a read error may be involved. This sequence joins TRBV10-3 and TRBJ1-2, with TRBD1 matching 7 bases. The germline V gene has CDR1 ENHRY and CDR2 SYGVKD. The CDR3 loop spans 12 amino acids. CDR3 region: CATSRDSWGYTF. CDR3 sequence (DNA): TGTGCCACCAGTCGGGACAGCTGGGGCTACACCTTC.